This TCR beta chain stems from a study of blood T cell repertoires in COVID-19. Cohort placement rested on clinical history that participants reported themselves. CDR1 is LNHDA and CDR2 is SQIVND in the germline V gene (reference sequence). This CDR3 contains 19 residues. V lost 7 bases to trimming and J lost 4 bases; unmatched junction nucleotides: 22. In the source study's methods: Using reference gene primer amplification, nucleated cell counts were estimated. TCRdb's table, derived via immunoSEQ multiplex PCR, lists solely in-frame clones and lacks some. V and J calls and clone size are copied from that table; D and trimming were computed from the DNA. Here the sample spans over 200,000 clones, approximately 86% being singletons.

V and J are TRBV19 and TRBJ2-1, with 7 positions matching TRBD2. The source of this sequence is a man between 18 and 29 years old with acute COVID-19. Sequencing was done on a sample of PBMCs or T cells enriched from blood (not recorded which). CDR3 bases: TGTGCCAGTACCACTTCAAGCGGGATTCGCTTGATAGAATACAATGAGCAGTTCTTC. Its protein product is CASTTSSGIRLIEYNEQFF.